Listed below are T cell receptor beta chains from one sample, sequenced in a study of blood T cells in healthy people across ages. MiXCR was run by TCRdb on the 5' RACE reads, yielding one entry per CDR3 protein. The sample shows roughly 1.5 million distinct CDR3 sequences, approximately 43% of them seen only once. Sequences were obtained from blood. Receptor source: a woman aged 18-29 years in good health. CDR3s include the opening cysteine and the closing phenylalanine or tryptophan. The order of the fields is clone size, V gene, J gene, D gene, CDR3 DNA, CDR3 protein. D genes are given only for firm matches. Size is stated for part of the rows, as once, few or many counts, or as a class when the clone is expanded.

.	TRBV3-1	TRBJ2-5	TRBD2	TGTGCCAGCAGCTCCTTAGCGGGGGGGTACTCTGGAGAGACCCAGTACTTC	CASSSLAGGYSGETQYF
.	TRBV12-3/TRBV12-4	TRBJ2-5	TRBD1	TGTGCCAGCAGTTATGGTCCCGACAGGGGCCCTCGGCAGTACTTC	CASSYGPDRGPRQYF
many	TRBV10-3	TRBJ2-3	.	TGTGCCATCAGGAATATCCAGGGTAGACAGTATTTT	CAIRNIQGRQYF
few	TRBV3-1	TRBJ2-5	.	TGTGCCAGCAGCCAAATGGGGACGCAGTACTTC	CASSQMGTQYF
many	TRBV6-2/TRBV6-3	TRBJ2-7	.	TGTGCCAGCAGTGTCCAGGGCAACTCCTACGAGCAGTACTTC	CASSVQGNSYEQYF
.	TRBV5-1	TRBJ2-3	.	TGCGCCAGCAGTAATTGGGTCGGGGATACAGATACGCAGTATTTT	CASSNWVGDTDTQYF
.	TRBV28	TRBJ1-1	.	TGTGCCAGCAGTTTGCCCCGGGACATGAACACTGAAGCTTTCTTT	CASSLPRDMNTEAFF
.	TRBV12-3/TRBV12-4	TRBJ2-5	.	TGTGCCAGTGGGGGGTACCGGGACTCTCAAGAGACCCAGTACTTC	CASGGYRDSQETQYF
.	TRBV28	TRBJ2-2	TRBD2	TGTGCCAGCAGTTTGTGGGCTAGCGGAACGAACACCGGGGAGCTGTTTTTT	CASSLWASGTNTGELFF
.	TRBV6-1	TRBJ2-2	.	TGTGCCAGCATATGGCAGACCCAAGTTAACACCGGGGAGCTGTTTTTT	CASIWQTQVNTGELFF
few	TRBV12-3/TRBV12-4	TRBJ1-1	TRBD1	TGTGCCAGCCTCTACAGGGGAAAGGCTTTCTTT	CASLYRGKAFF
.	TRBV20-1	TRBJ1-2	.	TGCAGTGCTAGAGGGGGCACACCCTATGGCTACACCTTC	CSARGGTPYGYTF
.	TRBV7-8	TRBJ2-1	.	TGTGCCAGCAGCTCACGGACTGAACTATCGTTCTTC	CASSSRTELSFF
.	TRBV5-1	TRBJ1-1	.	TGCGCCAGCAGCTTGGCGGAGACACGGAACACTGAAGCTTTCTTT	CASSLAETRNTEAFF
few	TRBV20-1	TRBJ1-1	.	TGCAGTGCCGCGAGAGGGGCGCTTAACACTGAAGCTTTCTTT	CSAARGALNTEAFF
.	TRBV9	TRBJ1-6	.	TGTGCCAGCAGCGTAGGGCAGGGGCTCTCACCCCTCCACTTT	CASSVGQGLSPLHF